This TCR beta chain was recovered during a study of blood T cell repertoires in COVID-19. How the authors handled the data: Reference gene primer amplification gave nucleated cell count estimates. TCRdb keeps only in-frame clones here, not all; method: immunoSEQ multiplex PCR. Clone size and V and J calls were adopted from that table, with D and trimming inferred from the DNA. The table records about 310,000 clones, 70% to 90% of them present only once. The sequence came from a woman in her 50s who had recovered from COVID-19. Sequenced sample: peripheral blood.

Written as DNA, the CDR3 is TGTGCCTGGAGTTCCAGGGGGTCGGGCGGCGAGCAGTACTTC. Amino acid sequence: CAWSSRGSGGEQYF. The V gene is TRBV30, the J gene TRBJ2-7; 7 bases agree with TRBD1. The V and J ends lost 2 bases and 6 bases, in that order; junction bases with no gene match: 10. This CDR3 spans 14 amino acids. Germline values: CDR1 GTSNPN, CDR2 SVGIG (reference sequence).